These 8 T cell receptor beta chains were all obtained from the same sample, sequenced in a study of cytomegalovirus exposure and HLA in healthy donors. It was with 60 Vbeta and 13 Jbeta primers that the PCR ran. The table came from immunoSEQ multiplex PCR; TCRdb's copy has only in-frame clones and leaves some out. This sample contains 200,000 to 250,000 clones. The sample was PBMCs. These receptors were taken from a girl aged 2-15 years in good health and CMV-seropositive.

The CDR3 coding sequence is TGTGCCAGTACCCTAAACGGGAGGGCGGAGGGGACCCAGTACTTC. Residues: CASTLNGRAEGTQYF. The chain combines TRBV19 with TRBJ2-5, with 8 positions matching TRBD2. This CDR3 spans 15 amino acids. V was pared by 7 bases and J by 7 bases, with 14 bases of the junction left unmatched. In germline, CDR1 is LNHDA, CDR2 SQIVND (reference sequence).

The rearrangement links TRBV7-9 to TRBJ2-3; TRBD2 aligns across 11 bases. V lost 4 bases, J lost 2 bases, and 2 bases stayed unmatched. The CDR3 totals 15 residues. The V gene's germline CDR1 is SEHNR and CDR2 FQNEAQ (reference sequence). The CDR3 sequence: CASSSLAGATDTQYF. The CDR3 DNA follows: TGTGCCAGCAGCTCACTAGCGGGGGCCACAGATACGCAGTATTTT. The complete variable domain, with remaining parts taken from reference TRBV7-9 and TRBJ2-3, reads DTGVSQNPRHKITKRGQNVTFRCDPISEHNRLYWYRQTLGQGPEFLTYFQNEAQLEKSRLLSDRFSAERPKGSFSTLEIQRTEQGDSAMYLCASSSLAGATDTQYFGPGTRLTVL.

The rearrangement joins TRBV18 to TRBJ2-3; D is ambiguous. This CDR3 region has 14 residues. V shed 3 bases and J shed 0 bases, with 7 bases lying between them. From germline, CDR1 is KGHSH and CDR2 LQKENI. CDR3 amino acids: CASSPERSTDTQYF. The DNA of the CDR3 is TGTGCCAGCTCACCGGAGAGGAGCACAGATACGCAGTATTTT.

The chain is built from TRBV28 and TRBJ1-2, with D uncertain. This CDR3 has 18 amino acids. CDR1 MDHEN and CDR2 SYDVKM come from the germline V gene. Trimming removed 3 bases at V and 1 base at J, with 21 bases between. The CDR3 spells CASSFLADNTHNNYGYTF. The CDR3 DNA follows: TGTGCCAGCAGTTTCCTGGCCGACAACACGCACAATAACTATGGCTACACCTTC.

The chain combines TRBV5-1 with TRBJ1-1; D gene unclear. This CDR3 is built from 16 residues. With 2 bases removed from V and 4 bases from J, the gap between germline ends came to 18 bases. The V gene's germline CDR1 is SGHRS and CDR2 YFSETQ. In DNA form, the CDR3 reads TGCGCCAGCAGCTTCCGGGATAGTGGAGGCGGCACTGAAGCTTTCTTT. Translating gives CASSFRDSGGGTEAFF.

The chain links TRBV6-6 to TRBJ2-1, with 7 bases that match TRBD1. After removal of 2 bases from V and 7 bases from J, the junction contained 8 bases not matched to a gene. The CDR3 is made up of 15 amino acids. Germline CDR1 and CDR2: MNHNY and SVGAGI (reference sequence). The CDR3 DNA sequence: TGTGCCAGCAGTTACCCAACACAGGGGAATAATGAGCAGTTCTTC. This sequence encodes CASSYPTQGNNEQFF.

The chain couples TRBV10-1 to TRBJ2-7; 9 nucleotides align to TRBD2. CDR3 length: 18 residues. J lost 5 bases, V lost 2 bases, and 16 bases had no gene match. In germline, CDR1 is WNHNN, CDR2 SYGVQD (reference sequence). Here the CDR3 reads CASSETTTGTSRFHEQYF. In DNA, the CDR3 is TGCGCCAGCAGTGAGACCACCACCGGGACTAGCCGGTTCCACGAGCAGTACTTC.

The gene calls are TRBV4-1 and TRBJ2-1; unclear D gene. The CDR3 loop spans 15 amino acids. V was trimmed by 0 bases and J by 0 bases, leaving 6 bases between them. Germline V gene lookup returns CDR1 MGHRA and CDR2 YSYEKL. As DNA, the CDR3 is TGCGCCAGCAGCCAAGACGCTAGCTCCTACAATGAGCAGTTCTTC. Translated, it gives CASSQDASSYNEQFF.